The T cell receptor beta chain described here comes from a study of cytomegalovirus exposure and HLA in healthy donors. Sequenced by immunoSEQ multiplex PCR; TCRdb stores in-frame clones only, minus some. The sample contains about 63,000 clones, roughly 90% of which appear only once. After removal of 1 base from V and 8 bases from J, the junction contained 6 bases not matched to a gene. Germline V lookup: CDR1 SGHRS, CDR2 YFSETQ. The CDR3 is 15 residues long. The donors were members of the 120-subject validation cohort (separate from the approximately 670-subject first cohort). The V and J genes are TRBV5-1 and TRBJ2-2, with 9 bases aligning to TRBD2. This receptor was identified in a woman aged 18-29 years in good health and CMV-seronegative. Specimen: PBMCs. CDR3 sequence (DNA): TGCGCCAGCAGCTTGATTCTAGCGGGGAGTGGGGAGCTGTTTTTT. Translating gives CASSLILAGSGELFF.